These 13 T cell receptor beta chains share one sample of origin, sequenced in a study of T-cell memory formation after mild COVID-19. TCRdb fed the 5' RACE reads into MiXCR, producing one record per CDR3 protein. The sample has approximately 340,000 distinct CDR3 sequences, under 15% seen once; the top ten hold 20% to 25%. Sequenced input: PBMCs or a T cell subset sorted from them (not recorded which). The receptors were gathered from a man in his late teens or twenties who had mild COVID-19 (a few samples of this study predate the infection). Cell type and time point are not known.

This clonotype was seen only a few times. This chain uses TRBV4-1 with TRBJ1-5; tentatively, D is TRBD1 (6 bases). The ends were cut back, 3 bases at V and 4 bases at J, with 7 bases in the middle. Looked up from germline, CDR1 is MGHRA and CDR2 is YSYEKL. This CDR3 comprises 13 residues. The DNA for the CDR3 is TGCGCCAGCAGCCATCAGGGGAATCAGCCCCAGCATTTT. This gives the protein CASSHQGNQPQHF.

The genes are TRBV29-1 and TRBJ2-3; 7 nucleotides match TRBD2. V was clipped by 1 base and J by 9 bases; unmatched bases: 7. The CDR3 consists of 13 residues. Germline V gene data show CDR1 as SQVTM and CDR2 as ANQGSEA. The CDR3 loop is CSVEAGGPGTQYF. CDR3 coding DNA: TGCAGCGTTGAAGCGGGGGGACCTGGAACGCAGTATTTT.

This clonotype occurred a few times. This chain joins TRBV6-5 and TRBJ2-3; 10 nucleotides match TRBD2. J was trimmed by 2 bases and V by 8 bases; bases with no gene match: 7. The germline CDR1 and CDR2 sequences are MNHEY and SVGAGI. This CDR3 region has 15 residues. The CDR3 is CASGPLAGVTDTQYF. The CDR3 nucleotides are TGTGCCAGCGGACCCCTAGCGGGGGTCACAGATACGCAGTATTTT.

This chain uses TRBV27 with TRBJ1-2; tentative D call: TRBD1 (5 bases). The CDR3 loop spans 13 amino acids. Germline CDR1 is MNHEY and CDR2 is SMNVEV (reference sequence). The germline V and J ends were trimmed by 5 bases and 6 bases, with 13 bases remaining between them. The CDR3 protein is CASSTPAGNGYTF. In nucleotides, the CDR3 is TGTGCCAGCAGTACACCGGCAGGGAATGGCTACACCTTC.

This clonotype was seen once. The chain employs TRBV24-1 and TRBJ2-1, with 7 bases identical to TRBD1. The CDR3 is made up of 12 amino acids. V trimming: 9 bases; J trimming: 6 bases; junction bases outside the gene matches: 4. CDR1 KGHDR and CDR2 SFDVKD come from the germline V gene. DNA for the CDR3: TGTGCCACCTCGGGACAGATCAATGAGCAGTTCTTC. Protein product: CATSGQINEQFF.

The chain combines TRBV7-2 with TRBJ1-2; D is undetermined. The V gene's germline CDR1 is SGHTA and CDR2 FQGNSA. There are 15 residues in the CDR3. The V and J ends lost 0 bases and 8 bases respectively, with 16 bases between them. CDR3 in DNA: TGTGCCAGCAGCTTAGCGACAATGTCCGATCGGGGCTACACCTTC. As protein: CASSLATMSDRGYTF.

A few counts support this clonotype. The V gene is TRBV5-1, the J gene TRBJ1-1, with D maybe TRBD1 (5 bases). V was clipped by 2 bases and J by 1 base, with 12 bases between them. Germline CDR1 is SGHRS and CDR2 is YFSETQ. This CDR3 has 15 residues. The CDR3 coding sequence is TGCGCCAGCAGCTTCGACAGCCTCCGGAACACTGAAGCTTTCTTT. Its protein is CASSFDSLRNTEAFF.

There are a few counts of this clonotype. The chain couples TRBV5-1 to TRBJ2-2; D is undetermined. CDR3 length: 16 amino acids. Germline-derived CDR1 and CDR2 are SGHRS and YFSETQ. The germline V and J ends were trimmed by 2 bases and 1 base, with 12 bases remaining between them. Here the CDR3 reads CASSFMLHGNTGELFF. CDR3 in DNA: TGCGCCAGCAGCTTTATGCTTCACGGGAACACCGGGGAGCTGTTTTTT.

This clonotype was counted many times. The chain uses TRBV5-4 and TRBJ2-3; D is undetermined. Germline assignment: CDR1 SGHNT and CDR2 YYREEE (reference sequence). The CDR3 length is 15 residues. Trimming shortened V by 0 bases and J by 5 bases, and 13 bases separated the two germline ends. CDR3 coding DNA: TGTGCCAGCAGCTTGGCCATGAGGTGGGGAGATACGCAGTATTTT. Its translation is CASSLAMRWGDTQYF.

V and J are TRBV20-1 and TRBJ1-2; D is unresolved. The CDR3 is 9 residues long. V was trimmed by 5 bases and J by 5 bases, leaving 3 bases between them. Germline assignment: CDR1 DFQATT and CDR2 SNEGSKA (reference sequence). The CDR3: CSAQYGYTF. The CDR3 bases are TGCAGTGCTCAGTATGGCTACACCTTC.

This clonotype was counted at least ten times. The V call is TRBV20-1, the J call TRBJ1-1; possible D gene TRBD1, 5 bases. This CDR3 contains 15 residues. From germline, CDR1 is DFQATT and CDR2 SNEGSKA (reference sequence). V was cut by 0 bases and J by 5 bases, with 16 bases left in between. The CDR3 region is CSARDVGPGRTEAFF. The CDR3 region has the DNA TGCAGTGCTAGAGATGTAGGCCCAGGGAGGACTGAAGCTTTCTTT.

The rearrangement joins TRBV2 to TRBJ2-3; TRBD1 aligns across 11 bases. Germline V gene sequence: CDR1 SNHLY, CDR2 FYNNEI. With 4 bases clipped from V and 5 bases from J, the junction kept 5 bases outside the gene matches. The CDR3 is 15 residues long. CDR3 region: CASSVRTGGGDTQYF. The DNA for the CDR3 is TGTGCCAGCAGTGTACGGACAGGGGGCGGAGATACGCAGTATTTT.

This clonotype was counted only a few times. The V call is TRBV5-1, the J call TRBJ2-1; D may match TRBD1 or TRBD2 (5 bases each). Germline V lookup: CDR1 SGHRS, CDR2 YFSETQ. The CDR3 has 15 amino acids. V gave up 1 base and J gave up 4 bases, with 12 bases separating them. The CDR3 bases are TGCGCCAGCAGCTTGCCCGGGACGGTTTACAATGAGCAGTTCTTC. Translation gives CASSLPGTVYNEQFF.